This TCR beta chain emerged from a study of blood T cell repertoires in COVID-19. The wider study: T cells, B-cell-depleted T cells, or PBMCs provided the cDNA or gDNA that served as material.

Generated by immunoSEQ multiplex PCR, the TCRdb table keeps only in-frame clones and is missing some. The sample lists 100,000 to 150,000 clones; over 75% were seen once. CDR3 length: 14 residues. Germline values: CDR1 MGHDK, CDR2 SYGVNS. The ends lost 3 bases at V and 4 bases at J; junction bases unmatched: 5. Sequenced sample: peripheral blood. The chain combines TRBV25-1 with TRBJ2-5; 7 nucleotides agree with TRBD2. This receptor was identified in a middle-aged man with acute or convalescent COVID-19. In nucleotides, the CDR3 is TGTGCCAGCAGTGAGGGGAGGGGCGGAGAGACCCAGTACTTC. Its translation is CASSEGRGGETQYF. Supplemented by reference TRBV25-1 and TRBJ2-5, the full variable domain reads EADIYQTPRYLVIGTGKKITLECSQTMGHDKMYWYQQDPGMELHLIHYSYGVNSTEKGDLSSESTVSRIRTEHFPLTLESARPSHTSQYLCASSEGRGGETQYFGPGTRLLVL.